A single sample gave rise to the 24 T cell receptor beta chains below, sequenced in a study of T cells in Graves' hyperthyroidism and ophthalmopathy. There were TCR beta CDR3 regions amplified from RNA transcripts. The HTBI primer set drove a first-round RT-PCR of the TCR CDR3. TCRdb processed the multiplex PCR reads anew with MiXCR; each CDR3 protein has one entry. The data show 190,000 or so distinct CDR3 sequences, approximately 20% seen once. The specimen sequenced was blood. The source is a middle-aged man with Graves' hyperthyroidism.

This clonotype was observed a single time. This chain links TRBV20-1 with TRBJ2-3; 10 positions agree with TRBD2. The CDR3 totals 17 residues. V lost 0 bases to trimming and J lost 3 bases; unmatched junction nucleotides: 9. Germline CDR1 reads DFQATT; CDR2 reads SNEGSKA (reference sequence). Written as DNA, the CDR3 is TGCAGTGCTAGAGATCCAATAGCGGGGGGCCAGACAGATACGCAGTATTTT. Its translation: CSARDPIAGGQTDTQYF.

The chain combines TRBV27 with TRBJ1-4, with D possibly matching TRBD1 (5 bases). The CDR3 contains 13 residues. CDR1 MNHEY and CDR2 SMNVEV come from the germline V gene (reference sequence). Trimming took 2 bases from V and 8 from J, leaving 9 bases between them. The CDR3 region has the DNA TGTGCCAGCAGTTTAACGGGGCTCGAAAAACTGTTTTTT. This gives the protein CASSLTGLEKLFF. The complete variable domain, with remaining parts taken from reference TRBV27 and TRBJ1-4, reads EAQVTQNPRYLITVTGKKLTVTCSQNMNHEYMSWYRQDPGLGLRQIYYSMNVEVTDKGDVPEGYKVSRKEKRNFPLILESPSPNQTSLYFCASSLTGLEKLFFGSGTQLSVL.

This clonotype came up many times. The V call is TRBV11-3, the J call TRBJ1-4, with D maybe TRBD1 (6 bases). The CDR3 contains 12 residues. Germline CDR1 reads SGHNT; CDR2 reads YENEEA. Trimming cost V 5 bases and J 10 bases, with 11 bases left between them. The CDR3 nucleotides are TGTGCCAGCAGCACGACAGGTGGAAAACTGTTTTTT. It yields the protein CASSTTGGKLFF. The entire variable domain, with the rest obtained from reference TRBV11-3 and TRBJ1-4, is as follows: EAGVVQSPRYKIIEKKQPVAFWCNPISGHNTLYWYLQNLGQGPELLIRYENEEAVDDSQLPKDRFSAERLKGVDSTLKIQPAELGDSAVYLCASSTTGGKLFFGSGTQLSVL.

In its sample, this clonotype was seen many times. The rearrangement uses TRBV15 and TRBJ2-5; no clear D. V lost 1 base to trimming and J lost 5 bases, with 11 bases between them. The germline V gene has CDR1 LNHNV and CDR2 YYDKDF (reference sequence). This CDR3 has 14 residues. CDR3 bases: TGTGCCACCAGCAGAGTCGTGGGATCTGAGACCCAGTACTTC. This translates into CATSRVVGSETQYF.

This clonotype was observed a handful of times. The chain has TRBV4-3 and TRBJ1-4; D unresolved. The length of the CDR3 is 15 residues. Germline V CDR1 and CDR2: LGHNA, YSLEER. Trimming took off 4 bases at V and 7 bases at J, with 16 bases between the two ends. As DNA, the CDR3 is TGCGCCAGCAGCCTTCCCGCCGAGCCGGTTGAAAAACTGTTTTTT. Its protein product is CASSLPAEPVEKLFF.

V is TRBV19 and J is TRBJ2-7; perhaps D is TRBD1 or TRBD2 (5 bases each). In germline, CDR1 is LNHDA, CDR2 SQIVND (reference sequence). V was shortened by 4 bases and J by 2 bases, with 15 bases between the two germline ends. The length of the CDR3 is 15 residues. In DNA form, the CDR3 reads TGTGCCAGTAGTACGTCCGGGACGGAACCCTACGAGCAGTACTTC. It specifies CASSTSGTEPYEQYF. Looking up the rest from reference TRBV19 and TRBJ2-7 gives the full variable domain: DGGITQSPKYLFRKEGQNVTLSCEQNLNHDAMYWYRQDPGQGLRLIYYSQIVNDFQKGDIAEGYSVSREKKESFPLTVTSAQKNPTAFYLCASSTSGTEPYEQYFGPGTRLTVT.

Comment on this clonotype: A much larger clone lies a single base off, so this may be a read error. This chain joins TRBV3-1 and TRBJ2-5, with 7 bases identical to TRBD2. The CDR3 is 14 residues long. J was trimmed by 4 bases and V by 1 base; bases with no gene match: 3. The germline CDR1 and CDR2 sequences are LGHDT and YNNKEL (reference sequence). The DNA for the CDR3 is TGTGCCAGCAGCCAAGGTGGGGGGGGAGAGACCCAGTACTTC. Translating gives CASSQGGGGETQYF.

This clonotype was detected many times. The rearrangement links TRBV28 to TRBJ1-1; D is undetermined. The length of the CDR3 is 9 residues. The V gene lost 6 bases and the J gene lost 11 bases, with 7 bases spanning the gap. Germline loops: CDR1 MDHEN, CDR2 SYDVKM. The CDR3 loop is CASSPDAFF. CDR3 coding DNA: TGTGCCAGCAGCCCGGATGCTTTCTTT. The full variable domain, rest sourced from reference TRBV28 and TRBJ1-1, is DVKVTQSSRYLVKRTGEKVFLECVQDMDHENMFWYRQDPGLGLRLIYFSYDVKMKEKGDIPEGYSVSREKKERFSLILESASTNQTSMYLCASSPDAFFGQGTRLTVV.

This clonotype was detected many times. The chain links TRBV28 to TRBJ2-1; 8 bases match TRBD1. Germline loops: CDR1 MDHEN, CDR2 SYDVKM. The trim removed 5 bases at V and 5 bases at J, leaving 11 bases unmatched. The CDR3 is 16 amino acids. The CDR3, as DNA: TGTGCCAGCAGTACAGAGGACAGGGTAGATAACAATGAGCAGTTCTTC. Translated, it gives CASSTEDRVDNNEQFF.

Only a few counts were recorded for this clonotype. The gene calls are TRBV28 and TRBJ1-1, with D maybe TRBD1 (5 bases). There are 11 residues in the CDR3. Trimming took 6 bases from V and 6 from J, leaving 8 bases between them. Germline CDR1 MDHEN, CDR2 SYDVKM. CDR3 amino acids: CASRGLPEAFF. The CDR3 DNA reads TGTGCCAGCAGGGGGCTGCCTGAAGCTTTCTTT.

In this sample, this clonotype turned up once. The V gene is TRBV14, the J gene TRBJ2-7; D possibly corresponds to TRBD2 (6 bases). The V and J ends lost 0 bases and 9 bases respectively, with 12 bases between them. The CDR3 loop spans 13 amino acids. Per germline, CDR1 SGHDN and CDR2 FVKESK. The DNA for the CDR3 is TGTGCCAGCAGCCAAGATATTCGGGGAGGGCAGTACTTC. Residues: CASSQDIRGGQYF.

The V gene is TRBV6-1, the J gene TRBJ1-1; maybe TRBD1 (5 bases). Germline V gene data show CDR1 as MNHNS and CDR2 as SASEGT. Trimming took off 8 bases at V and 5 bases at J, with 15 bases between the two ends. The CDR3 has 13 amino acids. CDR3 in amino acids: CASHGGGYTEAFF. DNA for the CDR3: TGTGCCAGCCACGGCGGGGGGTATACTGAAGCTTTCTTT.

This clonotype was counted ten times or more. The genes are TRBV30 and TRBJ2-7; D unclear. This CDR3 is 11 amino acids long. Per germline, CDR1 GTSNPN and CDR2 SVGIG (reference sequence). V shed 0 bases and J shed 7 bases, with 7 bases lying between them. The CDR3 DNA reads TGTGCCTGGAGTGTACTCGGGGAGCAGTACTTC. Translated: CAWSVLGEQYF.

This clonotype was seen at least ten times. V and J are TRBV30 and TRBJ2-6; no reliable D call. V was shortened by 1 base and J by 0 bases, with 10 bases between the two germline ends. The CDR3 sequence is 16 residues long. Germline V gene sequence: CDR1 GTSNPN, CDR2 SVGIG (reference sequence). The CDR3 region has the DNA TGTGCCTGGAGTGGGGGTGCCATCTCTGGGGCCAACGTCCTGACTTTC. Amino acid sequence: CAWSGGAISGANVLTF.

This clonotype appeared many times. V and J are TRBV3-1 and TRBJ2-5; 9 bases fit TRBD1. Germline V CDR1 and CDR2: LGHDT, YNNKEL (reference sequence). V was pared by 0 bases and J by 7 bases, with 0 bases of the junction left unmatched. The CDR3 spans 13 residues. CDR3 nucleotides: TGTGCCAGCAGCCAAGAGGACAGGGGGACCCAGTACTTC. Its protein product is CASSQEDRGTQYF.

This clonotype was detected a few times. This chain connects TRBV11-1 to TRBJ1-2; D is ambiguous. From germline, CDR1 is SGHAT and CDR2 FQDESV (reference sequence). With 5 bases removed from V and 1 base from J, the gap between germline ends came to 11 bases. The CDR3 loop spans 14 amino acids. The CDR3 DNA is TGTGCCAGCAGCCGCCCGGGGTTTAACTATGGCTACACCTTC. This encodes CASSRPGFNYGYTF.

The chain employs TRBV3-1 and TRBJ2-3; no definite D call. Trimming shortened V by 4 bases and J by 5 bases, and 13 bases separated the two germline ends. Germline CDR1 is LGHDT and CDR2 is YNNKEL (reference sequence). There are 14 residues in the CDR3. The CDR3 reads CASSLGRGLDTQYF. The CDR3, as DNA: TGTGCCAGCAGCCTTGGGCGAGGCTTAGATACGCAGTATTTT.

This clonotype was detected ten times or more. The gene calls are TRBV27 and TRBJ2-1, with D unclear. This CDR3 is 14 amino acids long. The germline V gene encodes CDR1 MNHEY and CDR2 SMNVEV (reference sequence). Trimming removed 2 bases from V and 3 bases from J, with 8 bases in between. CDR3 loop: CASSLDTFYNEQFF. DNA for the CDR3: TGTGCCAGCAGTTTAGACACCTTCTACAATGAGCAGTTCTTC.

CDR3 sequence (DNA): TGCAGTGTCGAGACTAGCGGGGGGGAAGAGACCCAGTACTTC. Translation gives CSVETSGGEETQYF. The rearrangement uses TRBV20-1 and TRBJ2-5; 14 nucleotides match TRBD2. Losses at the gene ends were 7 bases for V and 3 bases for J; bases not matched to a gene: 4. Per germline, CDR1 DFQATT and CDR2 SNEGSKA (reference sequence). The length of the CDR3 is 14 residues.

The CDR3 region has the DNA TGCAGTGTTATGGAGCCCGTCTACGAGCAGTACTTC. It yields the protein CSVMEPVYEQYF. The V call is TRBV20-1, the J call TRBJ2-7; D gene ambiguous. CDR1 DFQATT and CDR2 SNEGSKA come from the germline V gene (reference sequence). Trimming cost V 7 bases and J 3 bases, with 13 bases left between them. This CDR3 comprises 12 residues.

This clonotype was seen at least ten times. The CDR3 is CATSTATEGGEKLFF. The CDR3 bases are TGTGCCACCAGCACGGCGACAGAGGGCGGTGAAAAACTGTTTTTT. This sequence joins TRBV24-1 and TRBJ1-4, with D tentatively TRBD1 (5 bases). Germline-derived CDR1 and CDR2 are KGHDR and SFDVKD. Trimming shortened V by 7 bases and J by 7 bases, and 18 bases separated the two germline ends. CDR3 length equals 15 residues.

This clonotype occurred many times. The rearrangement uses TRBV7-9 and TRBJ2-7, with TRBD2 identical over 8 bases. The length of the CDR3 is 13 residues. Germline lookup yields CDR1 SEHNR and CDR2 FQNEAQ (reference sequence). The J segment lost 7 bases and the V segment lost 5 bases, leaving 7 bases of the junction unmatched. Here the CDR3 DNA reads TGTGCCAGCAGCGCAGCGGGGGTGGGAGAGCAGTACTTC. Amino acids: CASSAAGVGEQYF. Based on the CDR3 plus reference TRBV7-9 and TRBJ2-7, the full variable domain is DTGVSQNPRHKITKRGQNVTFRCDPISEHNRLYWYRQTLGQGPEFLTYFQNEAQLEKSRLLSDRFSAERPKGSFSTLEIQRTEQGDSAMYLCASSAAGVGEQYFGPGTRLTVT.

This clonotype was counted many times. CDR3 bases: TGTGCCAGCACCCCGAGAGGCCTAAGCAATGAGCAGTTCTTC. Translating it yields CASTPRGLSNEQFF. The chain is built from TRBV27 and TRBJ2-1; D call uncertain. The CDR3 covers 14 residues. The germline V gene has CDR1 MNHEY and CDR2 SMNVEV (reference sequence). Trimming removed 7 bases at V and 6 bases at J, with 16 bases between.

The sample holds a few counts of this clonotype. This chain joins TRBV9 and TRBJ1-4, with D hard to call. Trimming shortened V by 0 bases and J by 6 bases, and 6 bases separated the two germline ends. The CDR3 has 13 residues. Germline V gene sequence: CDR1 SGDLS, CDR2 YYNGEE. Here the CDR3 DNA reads TGTGCCAGCAGCGTAGCGACTGATGAAAAACTGTTTTTT. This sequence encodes CASSVATDEKLFF. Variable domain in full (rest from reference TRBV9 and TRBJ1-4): DSGVTQTPKHLITATGQRVTLRCSPRSGDLSVYWYQQSLDQGLQFLIQYYNGEERAKGNILERFSAQQFPDLHSELNLSSLELGDSALYFCASSVATDEKLFFGSGTQLSVL.